One TCR beta chain is described in this entry. As yet, its antigen is unknown. This sample was taken from a study of cytomegalovirus exposure and HLA in healthy donors. Findings and caveats of the study: A later analysis associated around 17,000 TCR beta sequences with HLA alleles at a 0.05 false discovery rate. It was taken for granted in presence/absence analyses that sequencing depth across donors was roughly uniform. Sequences of the TCR beta chain were said to predict the HLA-A and HLA-B alleles of most subjects accurately.

This CDR3 is built from 16 residues. Looked up from germline, CDR1 is SGHTA and CDR2 is FQGNSA. V gave up 4 bases and J gave up 8 bases; unmatched junction bases: 11. The PCR was carried out with 60 Vbeta primers and 13 Jbeta primers. The method was immunoSEQ multiplex PCR; TCRdb's version includes in-frame clones alone and lacks a portion of them. The sample gives roughly 200,000 clones, approximately 70% of which show up once; 1.5% to 2% is in the top ten. The sample consisted of PBMCs. The clonotype originates from a woman in her twenties or thirties in good health and CMV-seronegative. The chain couples TRBV7-2 to TRBJ1-2, with 12 nucleotides matching TRBD1. CDR3 loop: CASSWDRGRSGRGYTF. DNA for the CDR3: TGTGCCAGCAGCTGGGACAGGGGGCGTTCGGGAAGAGGCTACACCTTC.